The rows below give T cell receptor beta chains drawn from one sample of a study of blood T cells in healthy people across ages. TCRdb reprocessed the 5' RACE reads with MiXCR, giving one entry per CDR3 protein. The sample carries about 640,000 distinct CDR3 sequences, roughly three fifths recorded once. The sample comprised blood. The source is a man between 60 and 70 years old in good health. Each CDR3 is given with its conserved first and last residue. A D gene is named only where the DNA matches it firmly. Expanded clones are given a class, and other clones once, few, many or no size at all.

TRBJ2-7,TRBV27,-,-,CASSCGTVYEQYF,TGTGCCAGCAGTTGTGGTACTGTCTACGAGCAGTACTTC
TRBJ2-5,TRBV24-1,-,-,CATSGGVGGTQYF,TGTGCCACCAGTGGCGGGGTCGGGGGGACCCAGTACTTC
TRBJ2-1,TRBV4-2,-,-,CASSQDMAGFYNEQFF,TGTGCCAGCAGCCAAGATATGGCAGGGTTCTACAATGAGCAGTTCTTC
TRBJ2-5,TRBV12-3/TRBV12-4,TRBD2,few,CASSLNSGRKLQETQYF,TGTGCCAGCAGTTTAAATAGCGGGCGAAAGCTCCAAGAGACCCAGTACTTC
TRBJ1-5,TRBV18,-,many,CASSPERAGGWAIPQHF,TGTGCCAGCTCACCGGAGAGGGCCGGAGGATGGGCGATTCCCCAGCATTTT
TRBJ2-5,TRBV7-9,-,-,CASSLSLGIETQYF,TGTGCCAGCAGCTTAAGTCTCGGAATAGAGACCCAGTACTTC
TRBJ1-5,TRBV7-9,TRBD1,-,CASSLETGATNQPQHF,TGTGCCAGCAGCTTGGAAACAGGGGCCACCAATCAGCCCCAGCATTTT
TRBJ2-5,TRBV15,TRBD1,few,CATSRDRGTAETQYF,TGTGCCACCAGCAGAGATCGTGGGACAGCTGAGACCCAGTACTTC
TRBJ2-7,TRBV2,-,-,CASRIGPGYEQYF,TGTGCCAGCCGGATTGGGCCGGGGTACGAGCAGTACTTC
TRBJ2-7,TRBV5-1,TRBD1,-,CASSRTSEGAEQYF,TGCGCCAGCAGCCGAACCAGCGAGGGGGCCGAGCAGTACTTC
TRBJ2-5,TRBV29-1,TRBD2,-,CSGSAGRETQYF,TGCAGCGGGTCAGCGGGGAGAGAGACCCAGTACTTC
TRBJ2-4,TRBV18,-,few,CASSPGVTDIQYF,TGTGCCAGCTCACCAGGAGTTACGGACATTCAGTACTTC
TRBJ2-7,TRBV21-1,-,-,CASSSQGGGLWYEQYF,TGTGCCAGCAGCTCCCAGGGGGGGGGGCTTTGGTACGAGCAGTACTTC
TRBJ2-5,TRBV27,-,few,CASSPSHRVGQETQYF,TGTGCCAGCAGTCCGAGCCACAGGGTGGGTCAAGAGACCCAGTACTTC
TRBJ2-3,TRBV7-8,-,many,CASSLTPIRTSTDTQYF,TGTGCCAGCAGCTTAACCCCGATCAGAACTAGCACAGATACGCAGTATTTT
TRBJ2-3,TRBV27,TRBD2,-,CASRPTGRGGRTDTQYF,TGTGCCAGCAGACCAACCGGGCGGGGGGGCCGGACAGATACGCAGTATTTT
TRBJ1-2,TRBV4-2,TRBD1,-,CASSQVDRVGNGYTF,TGTGCCAGCAGCCAAGTCGACAGGGTAGGAAATGGCTACACCTTC
TRBJ2-3,TRBV29-1,TRBD2,few,CSVEPSGGVGDTQYF,TGCAGCGTTGAACCCAGCGGGGGGGTTGGAGATACGCAGTATTTT
TRBJ2-4,TRBV20-1,-,-,CSAHNRAENIQYF,TGCAGTGCTCACAACAGGGCCGAAAACATTCAGTACTTC
TRBJ2-3,TRBV7-2,-,-,CASSLVGLGNPTDTQYF,TGTGCCAGCAGCTTAGTGGGACTTGGAAACCCCACAGATACGCAGTATTTT
TRBJ2-5,TRBV25-1,-,few,CASSPPWGRGRETQYF,TGTGCCAGCAGTCCACCTTGGGGGCGCGGGCGAGAGACCCAGTACTTC
TRBJ2-7,TRBV5-1,TRBD1,-,CASSSATRTGSYEQYF,TGCGCCAGCAGCTCGGCAACCCGGACAGGCTCCTACGAGCAGTACTTC
TRBJ2-3,TRBV12-3/TRBV12-4,-,once,CASIPGWDVGTDTQYF,TGTGCCAGCATCCCGGGGTGGGATGTGGGCACAGATACGCAGTATTTT
TRBJ2-5,TRBV20-1,-,-,CSARGDGQIETQYF,TGCAGTGCTAGAGGCGACGGACAGATTGAGACCCAGTACTTC
TRBJ2-6,TRBV20-1,TRBD1,-,CSARGQGTDVLTF,TGCAGTGCTAGAGGACAGGGAACGGACGTCCTGACTTTC
TRBJ2-2,TRBV6-6,-,-,CASSYTGGGNTGELFF,TGTGCCAGCAGTTATACCGGGGGAGGTAACACCGGGGAGCTGTTTTTT
TRBJ2-1,TRBV7-8,-,-,CASTRLAQGGQFF,TGTGCCAGCACCAGACTAGCCCAAGGGGGGCAGTTCTTC
TRBJ2-1,TRBV5-1,-,once,CATRDSDYTYNEQFF,TGCGCCACCCGTGATAGCGACTACACTTACAATGAGCAGTTCTTC
TRBJ2-1,TRBV27,-,-,CASSSLDSSYNEQFF,TGTGCCAGCAGTTCCCTCGACAGCTCCTACAATGAGCAGTTCTTC
TRBJ2-5,TRBV20-1,-,few,CSARDQSPGSQYF,TGCAGTGCTAGAGACCAGTCCCCGGGGTCCCAGTACTTC
TRBJ2-7,TRBV18,-,few,CASSPGDLGSYEQYF,TGTGCCAGCTCACCAGGGGACCTCGGCTCCTACGAGCAGTACTTC
TRBJ2-7,TRBV6-1,-,-,CASSEGPLASLYEQYF,TGTGCCAGCAGTGAAGGCCCTCTGGCCAGCCTGTACGAGCAGTACTTC
TRBJ1-2,TRBV6-6,-,-,CASSTGYGYTF,TGTGCCAGCAGTACAGGGTATGGCTACACCTTC
TRBJ1-2,TRBV20-1,TRBD1,-,CSASIGQGVNGYTF,TGCAGTGCTAGTATTGGACAGGGGGTTAATGGCTACACCTTC
TRBJ2-2,TRBV6-1,TRBD2,-,CASSPSGTSGNSGELFF,TGTGCCAGCAGCCCCTCGGGGACTAGCGGGAACAGCGGGGAGCTGTTTTTT